The rows below give T cell receptor beta chains drawn from one sample of a study of response to subunit inactivated influenza vaccine. Via MiXCR, TCRdb re-called the RT-PCR reads, giving one row per CDR3 protein. In the table there are approximately 680,000 distinct CDR3 sequences, about 15% of which are singletons. This sample comprised PBMCs from blood, obtained approximately 12 days after vaccination. The receptors come from a man between 50 and 59 years old who received an inactivated influenza vaccine. CDR3s include the opening cysteine and the closing phenylalanine or tryptophan. The order of the fields is V gene, D gene, J gene, clone size, CDR3 protein, CDR3 DNA. D genes are given only for firm matches. Size tells how often a clone was seen (once, few, many) or the class of an expanded clone, and some rows leave it out.

TRBV27	TRBD1	TRBJ2-2	few	CASNPRGPTYTGELFF	TGTGCCAGCAACCCCAGGGGGCCCACTTACACCGGGGAGCTGTTTTTT
TRBV10-3	NA	TRBJ1-2	NA	CAISGAAGGYTF	TGTGCCATCAGTGGCGCGGCGGGAGGCTACACCTTC
TRBV7-2	NA	TRBJ1-6	NA	CASSLVERGPNSPLHF	TGTGCCAGCAGCTTAGTCGAGAGGGGCCCTAATTCACCCCTCCACTTT
TRBV12-3/TRBV12-4	NA	TRBJ1-1	many	CASSALGDTEAFF	TGTGCCAGCAGTGCCTTGGGGGACACTGAAGCTTTCTTT
TRBV6-1	NA	TRBJ2-1	once	CASSTGQTLYNEQFF	TGTGCCAGCAGCACCGGACAGACGTTATACAATGAGCAGTTCTTC
TRBV30	NA	TRBJ2-6	NA	CAWTGSGANVLTF	TGTGCCTGGACAGGGTCTGGGGCCAACGTCCTGACTTTC
TRBV7-2	NA	TRBJ2-1	once	CASSFNYEQFF	TGTGCCAGCAGCTTTAATTACGAGCAGTTCTTC
TRBV10-3	TRBD1	TRBJ2-5	few	CAIGTGAGGETQYF	TGTGCCATCGGGACAGGGGCTGGGGGAGAGACCCAGTACTTC
TRBV15	NA	TRBJ2-1	few	CATRAASRTNEQFF	TGTGCCACCCGGGCGGCTAGCCGAACCAATGAGCAGTTCTTC
TRBV12-3/TRBV12-4	TRBD2	TRBJ2-3	NA	CASSSPSSGGTDTQYF	TGTGCCAGCAGTTCCCCCTCTAGCGGGGGCACAGATACGCAGTATTTT
TRBV7-9	NA	TRBJ2-1	NA	CASSHRNEQFF	TGTGCCAGCAGCCACCGTAATGAGCAGTTCTTC
TRBV7-2	NA	TRBJ2-1	NA	CASSRIPGHSYNEQFF	TGTGCCAGCAGCCGTATCCCGGGACACAGTTACAATGAGCAGTTCTTC
TRBV5-1	TRBD2	TRBJ2-3	few	CASSLVLAPYTDTQYF	TGCGCCAGCAGCTTGGTACTAGCGCCCTACACAGATACGCAGTATTTT
TRBV4-3	NA	TRBJ2-1	NA	CASSRDRDYVINEQFF	TGCGCCAGCAGCCGAGACAGGGACTACGTTATCAATGAGCAGTTCTTC
TRBV27	TRBD1	TRBJ2-2	many	CASSLSRQGWELFF	TGTGCCAGCAGTTTATCGAGACAGGGTTGGGAGCTGTTTTTT
TRBV7-9	TRBD2	TRBJ2-3	NA	CASSRSGGRTDTQYF	TGTGCCAGCAGCCGTAGCGGGGGGCGCACAGATACGCAGTATTTT
TRBV28	TRBD1	TRBJ2-7	few	CASSAQGADYEQYF	TGTGCCAGCAGTGCACAGGGGGCGGACTACGAGCAGTACTTC
TRBV12-3/TRBV12-4	TRBD1	TRBJ1-5	few	CASSRSGTGNQPQHF	TGTGCCAGCAGTAGATCCGGGACAGGAAATCAGCCCCAGCATTTT
TRBV29-1	NA	TRBJ1-2	many	CSALLASGTAVYGYTF	TGCAGCGCTTTACTCGCGTCAGGGACGGCCGTCTATGGCTACACCTTC
TRBV27	TRBD1	TRBJ2-3	NA	CASRINRGLGTDTQYF	TGTGCCAGCAGGATCAACAGGGGGCTAGGAACAGATACGCAGTATTTT
TRBV29-1	TRBD1	TRBJ2-2	NA	CSVDESRGRGELFF	TGCAGCGTTGACGAGAGCAGGGGGCGCGGGGAGCTGTTTTTT
TRBV28	NA	TRBJ2-1	few	CASGETTYNEQFF	TGTGCCAGCGGGGAGACAACCTACAATGAGCAGTTCTTC
TRBV30	TRBD2	TRBJ2-2	NA	CAWRISGGTGELFF	TGTGCCTGGAGGATTAGCGGGGGAACCGGGGAGCTGTTTTTT
TRBV29-1	NA	TRBJ2-5	few	CSADQGTEPPTQYF	TGCAGCGCCGACCAAGGGACGGAGCCTCCCACCCAGTACTTC
TRBV15	NA	TRBJ2-2	NA	CATSRDRTNTGELFF	TGTGCCACCAGCAGAGACAGGACGAACACCGGGGAGCTGTTTTTT
TRBV4-2	TRBD2	TRBJ2-1	NA	CASSQVGLAGNEQFF	TGTGCCAGCAGCCAAGTCGGACTAGCAGGGAATGAGCAGTTCTTC
TRBV4-3	TRBD2	TRBJ2-7	many	CASSQELAGAPTYEQYF	TGCGCCAGCAGCCAAGAACTAGCGGGAGCTCCCACCTACGAGCAGTACTTC
TRBV5-5	NA	TRBJ2-1	many	CASSFPHGNEQFF	TGTGCCAGCAGCTTCCCCCATGGCAATGAGCAGTTCTTC
TRBV28	TRBD1	TRBJ2-2	NA	CASRSPGQGTHTGELFF	TGTGCCAGCAGGTCTCCGGGACAGGGTACGCACACCGGGGAGCTGTTTTTT
TRBV5-1	NA	TRBJ1-2	NA	CASTRRYGDGYTF	TGCGCCAGCACCAGGCGTTATGGGGATGGCTACACCTTC
TRBV5-1	NA	TRBJ2-7	few	CASSLEGQLSSYEQYF	TGCGCCAGCAGCTTGGAAGGCCAACTCAGCTCCTACGAGCAGTACTTC
TRBV5-1	TRBD2	TRBJ2-1	many	CASSLASGQNEQFF	TGCGCCAGCAGCTTGGCTAGCGGGCAAAATGAGCAGTTCTTC
TRBV20-1	NA	TRBJ2-2	few	CSAVGGRANTGELFF	TGCAGTGCTGTAGGGGGTCGCGCGAACACCGGGGAGCTGTTTTTT
TRBV4-3	TRBD1	TRBJ2-5	few	CASSQDWRQGPETQYF	TGCGCCAGCAGCCAAGATTGGAGACAGGGTCCAGAGACCCAGTACTTC
TRBV30	TRBD1	TRBJ1-1	many	CAWSRPGGGYTEAFF	TGTGCCTGGAGTCGCCCAGGAGGGGGCTACACTGAAGCTTTCTTT